One sample yielded the 26 T cell receptor beta chains listed below, sequenced in a study of blood T cells in healthy people across ages (dated by TCRdb to the mid-2010s). Library creation used 5' RACE. Sequencing was performed on an Illumina HiSeq 2500. A second PCR of about 6 to 11 cycles was run with a J-beta primer mix and a sample-barcoded 5' primer. TCRdb passed the public sequencing reads through fastp at Q25 and MiXCR, retaining productive beta sequences. Duplicate CDR3 protein sequences are folded into a single record with the most common DNA and genes. Within this sample are about 630,000 distinct CDR3 sequences, with 20% to 25% of them counted one time only. Together, the top ten hold 3.5% to 4% of the sample. Sequenced sample: blood. The source is a man in his 70s in good health.

Comments on this clonotype: This sequence may be a read error, since a much larger clone differs from it by one base. V usage is TRBV6-2 or TRBV6-3 and J usage is TRBJ2-3, with D hard to call. The germline V and J ends were trimmed by 0 bases and 0 bases, with 13 bases remaining between them. Germline V gene lookup returns CDR1 MNHEY and CDR2 SVGEGT. The CDR3 loop spans 17 amino acids. Here the CDR3 reads CASSYSSWWASTDTQYF. The CDR3 nucleotides are TGTGCCAGCAGTTACTCGAGCTGGTGGGCCAGCACAGATACGCAGTATTTT.

To note about this clonotype: The junction does not match germline at one end; this may be a read error. The rearrangement joins TRBV4-1 to TRBJ2-1; D is uncertain. Looked up from germline, CDR1 is MGHRA and CDR2 is YSYEKL. The CDR3 loop spans 16 amino acids. The CDR3 DNA reads as TGCACCAGCAGCCACCTGCGTTCCCGCTCCTACAATGAGCAGTTCTTC. Amino acids: CTSSHLRSRSYNEQFF.

About this clonotype itself: At one boundary the junction diverges from the germline segment, which might be a read error. The V and J genes are TRBV11-3 and TRBJ1-3, with no clear D. The V gene's germline CDR1 is SGHNT and CDR2 YENEEA. CDR3 length: 15 amino acids. The CDR3 coding sequence is TGTGCCGGCAGCGATATGTGGGAATCTGGAAACACCATATATTTT. It specifies CAGSDMWESGNTIYF.

The genes are TRBV7-9 and TRBJ2-7; 8 bases map to TRBD1. There are 13 residues in the CDR3. Germline CDR1 and CDR2: SEHNR and FQNEAQ (reference sequence). The trim removed 4 bases at V and 5 bases at J, leaving 4 bases unmatched. The CDR3 loop reads CASSSRGRHEQYF. As DNA, the CDR3 is TGTGCCAGCAGCTCCAGGGGGCGACACGAGCAGTACTTC.

This clonotype was seen once. Given a much more abundant clone one base away, this may be a read error. This sequence joins TRBV4-1 and TRBJ1-3; the match to TRBD1 covers 8 bases. The germline CDR1 and CDR2 sequences are MGHRA and YSYEKL. The junction had 6 bases not matched to a gene; V was cut back by 3 bases and J by 8 bases. This CDR3 has 14 amino acids. The CDR3 DNA follows: TGCGCCAGCAGCCAGGCCGGGACAGGAGACACCATATATTTT. Translation gives CASSQAGTGDTIYF.

This clonotype was observed a few times. In nucleotides, the CDR3 is TGTGCCAGCAGCTCGGGACTAGTTGTAGATACGCAGTATTTT. Its protein is CASSSGLVVDTQYF. The chain employs TRBV7-2 and TRBJ2-3; 8 bases are a match to TRBD2. Germline values: CDR1 SGHTA, CDR2 FQGNSA. V gave up 4 bases and J gave up 5 bases; unmatched junction bases: 5. The CDR3 is made up of 14 amino acids.

Ten or more counts support this clonotype. The J gene is TRBJ2-1, the V gene TRBV3-1, with D uncertain. Looked up from germline, CDR1 is LGHDT and CDR2 is YNNKEL (reference sequence). The CDR3 length is 11 residues. V lost 0 bases to trimming and J lost 9 bases, with 3 bases between them. The CDR3 reads CASSQDLEQFF. The CDR3, as DNA: TGTGCCAGCAGCCAAGATCTTGAGCAGTTCTTC.

This clonotype was seen a few times. The chain is built from TRBV3-1 and TRBJ2-3, with 8 positions matching TRBD2. Germline trimming cut 2 bases from V and 4 bases from J; bases unmatched to any gene: 8. The CDR3 has 16 amino acids. In germline, CDR1 is LGHDT, CDR2 YNNKEL (reference sequence). Written as DNA, the CDR3 is TGTGCCAGCAGCCAACCCGAGCGGGAGAGGCCAGATACGCAGTATTTT. Translated, it gives CASSQPERERPDTQYF.

This clonotype appeared a single time. The chain joins TRBV3-1 to TRBJ2-1, with 12 bases that match TRBD2. CDR1 and CDR2 from the germline V gene are LGHDT and YNNKEL (reference sequence). V gave up 5 bases and J gave up 9 bases; unmatched junction bases: 8. The length of the CDR3 is 15 residues. The CDR3 spells CASSTRLAGVAEQFF. The CDR3 DNA follows: TGTGCCAGCAGCACCCGACTAGCGGGAGTAGCTGAGCAGTTCTTC.

This clonotype was counted between two and nine times. This sequence joins TRBV5-6 and TRBJ2-1, with a weak D call TRBD1 (6 bases). Germline values: CDR1 SGHDT, CDR2 YYEEEE. The CDR3 is 13 residues long. The V end lost 7 bases, the J end lost 5 bases, and 13 bases lay between the germline ends. The CDR3 nucleotides read TGTGCCAGCCGGCCAGGGGTGAACAATGAGCAGTTCTTC. Translated: CASRPGVNNEQFF.

Note on this clonotype: One end of the junction is discordant with germline, which a read error may explain. V and J are TRBV11-2 and TRBJ2-2; 7 bases map to TRBD2. The CDR3 extends over 17 amino acids. Germline V gene sequence: CDR1 SGHAT, CDR2 FQNNGV. DNA for the CDR3: TGTGCCAGCAGCTGGTCCGGGAGGCCCTCGAACACCGGGGAGCTGCTTTTT. Translation gives CASSWSGRPSNTGELLF.

The chain combines TRBV5-1 with TRBJ1-1; D unresolved. In germline, CDR1 is SGHRS, CDR2 YFSETQ. V was trimmed by 2 bases and J by 3 bases, leaving 11 bases between them. This CDR3 comprises 14 residues. CDR3 nucleotides: TGCGCCAGCAGCTTAGGGTCGGGCGACACTGAAGCTTTCTTT. Translated: CASSLGSGDTEAFF. Based on the CDR3 plus reference TRBV5-1 and TRBJ1-1, the full variable domain is KAGVTQTPRYLIKTRGQQVTLSCSPISGHRSVSWYQQTPGQGLQFLFEYFSETQRNKGNFPGRFSGRQFSNSRSEMNVSTLELGDSALYLCASSLGSGDTEAFFGQGTRLTVV.

The chain employs TRBV29-1 and TRBJ2-3; 10 nucleotides align to TRBD2. Germline V gene sequence: CDR1 SQVTM, CDR2 ANQGSEA. The CDR3 contains 14 residues. V trimming: 6 bases; J trimming: 6 bases; junction bases outside the gene matches: 9. CDR3 in DNA: TGCAGCGTGAAAGGACTAGCGGTGGGGGATACGCAGTATTTT. Protein product: CSVKGLAVGDTQYF.

This clonotype occurred a few times. The V and J genes are TRBV6-6 and TRBJ1-4; 8 nucleotides match TRBD1. The V gene end was trimmed by 7 bases and the J gene end by 8 bases; junction bases not matched to a gene: 9. The CDR3 length is 14 residues. CDR1 and CDR2 (germline): MNHNY, SVGAGI (reference sequence). The CDR3 spells CASTQTGEEEKLFF. The CDR3 coding sequence is TGTGCCAGCACCCAGACAGGGGAGGAAGAAAAACTGTTTTTT.

The chain employs TRBV7-8 and TRBJ2-1; 9 nucleotides match TRBD2. Losses at the gene ends were 5 bases for V and 2 bases for J; bases not matched to a gene: 7. The length of the CDR3 is 16 residues. Germline V gene lookup returns CDR1 SGHVS and CDR2 FQNEAQ. CDR3 amino acids: CASSRFSGSPYNEQFF. DNA for the CDR3: TGTGCCAGCAGCCGATTTAGCGGGAGCCCCTACAATGAGCAGTTCTTC.

The chain uses TRBV2 and TRBJ2-4; the match to TRBD2 covers 13 bases. The V segment lost 5 bases and the J segment 5 bases; nucleotides outside the gene matches: 12. CDR1 and CDR2 (germline): SNHLY, FYNNEI. This CDR3 region has 18 residues. Here the CDR3 reads CASSPGLAGAVEENIQYF. The DNA of the CDR3 is TGTGCCAGCAGTCCTGGACTAGCGGGAGCCGTTGAGGAAAACATTCAGTACTTC.

This clonotype was observed a handful of times. The genes are TRBV6-6 and TRBJ2-5; 8 bases map to TRBD2. CDR1 MNHNY and CDR2 SVGAGI come from the germline V gene (reference sequence). V was pared by 5 bases and J by 2 bases, with 7 bases of the junction left unmatched. This CDR3 has 15 amino acids. The CDR3 region is CASSDPGLGQETQYF. The CDR3 DNA reads TGTGCCAGCAGTGACCCGGGACTAGGTCAAGAGACCCAGTACTTC.

J is TRBJ2-7 and V is TRBV12-3 or TRBV12-4; D might be TRBD1 (6 bases). The CDR3 covers 14 residues. V was shortened by 6 bases and J by 7 bases, with 19 bases between the two germline ends. The CDR3 sequence is CASSPRDTAVEQYF. For the CDR3, the DNA is TGTGCCAGCAGCCCCCGGGACACGGCCGTGGAGCAGTACTTC.

This clonotype was observed a few times. The chain recombines TRBV19 with TRBJ1-5; D gene unclear. Trimming stripped 1 base from V and 0 bases from J, with 10 bases between. The germline V gene has CDR1 LNHDA and CDR2 SQIVND (reference sequence). This CDR3 spans 16 amino acids. The CDR3 reads CASSIATTRSNQPQHF. The CDR3 DNA reads as TGTGCCAGTAGTATAGCCACAACTCGTAGCAATCAGCCCCAGCATTTT.

In its sample, this clonotype was seen a few times. The rearrangement joins TRBV12-3 or TRBV12-4 to TRBJ1-1; 12 positions agree with TRBD1. J gave up 1 base and V 6 bases, and 6 bases lay outside the gene matches. The CDR3 is 16 residues long. This CDR3 reads CASRPGTGGGNTEAFF. DNA for the CDR3: TGTGCCAGCAGACCCGGGACAGGGGGCGGGAACACTGAAGCTTTCTTT.

This clonotype was counted between two and nine times. The genes are TRBV6-2 or TRBV6-3 and TRBJ2-5; 14 nucleotides match TRBD2. The J call may be wrong; the DNA end is better matched by TRBJ2-1. This CDR3 is 15 amino acids long. From germline, CDR1 is MNHEY and CDR2 SVGEGT. Written as DNA, the CDR3 is TGTGCCAGCAGTACCGGGACTAGCGGGAGTAGGGAGCAGTTCTTC. It encodes CASSTGTSGSREQFF.

This sequence joins TRBV25-1 and TRBJ1-1; D remains unclear. CDR1 MGHDK and CDR2 SYGVNS come from the germline V gene. The CDR3 contains 17 residues. The V end lost 10 bases, the J end lost 4 bases, and 28 bases lay between the germline ends. CDR3 region: CATMSSAPGATGTEAFF. Written as DNA, the CDR3 is TGTGCCACCATGAGCTCCGCCCCGGGAGCCACGGGCACTGAAGCTTTCTTT.

Only a few counts were recorded for this clonotype. The chain links TRBV7-9 to TRBJ2-7; no clear D. CDR1 is SEHNR and CDR2 is FQNEAQ in the germline V gene (reference sequence). V lost 1 base to trimming and J lost 2 bases, with 6 bases between them. This CDR3 spans 13 amino acids. The CDR3 coding sequence is TGTGCCAGCAGCTTAGGGGCGCCCTACGAGCAGTACTTC. Translated, it gives CASSLGAPYEQYF.

This clonotype turned up a few times. The chain has TRBV3-1 and TRBJ2-7; tentatively, D is TRBD1 (5 bases). Trimming left V 4 bases short and J 7 bases short, with 14 bases between. CDR3 size: 13 residues. Germline-derived CDR1 and CDR2 are LGHDT and YNNKEL (reference sequence). This CDR3 reads CASSLGAPREQYF. The DNA for the CDR3 is TGTGCCAGCAGCCTAGGGGCGCCGCGAGAGCAGTACTTC.

A few counts support this clonotype. The chain recombines TRBV12-3 or TRBV12-4 with TRBJ1-1; no definite D call. With 6 bases removed from V and 2 bases from J, the gap between germline ends came to 13 bases. The CDR3 consists of 14 residues. The DNA of the CDR3 is TGTGCCAGCAGCCCCGCGGGAGGTAACACTGAAGCTTTCTTT. Translation gives CASSPAGGNTEAFF.

In its sample, this clonotype was seen a few times. V and J are TRBV7-2 and TRBJ2-1; D may correspond to TRBD1 or TRBD2 (6 bases each). The CDR3 spans 15 residues. Germline-derived CDR1 and CDR2 are SGHTA and FQGNSA. V lost 2 bases, J lost 4 bases, and 12 bases lay in between. The CDR3 nucleotides read TGTGCCAGCAGCTTAACGGGGGCGGGATACAATGAGCAGTTCTTC. Its translation: CASSLTGAGYNEQFF.